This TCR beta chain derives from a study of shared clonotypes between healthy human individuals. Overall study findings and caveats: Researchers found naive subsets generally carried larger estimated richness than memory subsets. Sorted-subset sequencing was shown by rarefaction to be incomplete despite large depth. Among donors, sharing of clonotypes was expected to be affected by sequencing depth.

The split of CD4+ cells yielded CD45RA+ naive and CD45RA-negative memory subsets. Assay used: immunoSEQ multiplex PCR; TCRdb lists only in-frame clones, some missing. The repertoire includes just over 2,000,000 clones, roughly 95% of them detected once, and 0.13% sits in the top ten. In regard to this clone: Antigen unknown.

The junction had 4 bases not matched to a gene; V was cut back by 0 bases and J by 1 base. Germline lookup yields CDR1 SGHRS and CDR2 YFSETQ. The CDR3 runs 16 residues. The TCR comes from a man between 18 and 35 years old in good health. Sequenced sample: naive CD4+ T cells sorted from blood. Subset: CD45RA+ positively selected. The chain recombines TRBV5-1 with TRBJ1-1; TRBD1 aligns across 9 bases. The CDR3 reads CASSLVGTGPNTEAFF. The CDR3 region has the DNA TGCGCCAGCAGCTTGGTCGGGACAGGGCCGAACACTGAAGCTTTCTTT.